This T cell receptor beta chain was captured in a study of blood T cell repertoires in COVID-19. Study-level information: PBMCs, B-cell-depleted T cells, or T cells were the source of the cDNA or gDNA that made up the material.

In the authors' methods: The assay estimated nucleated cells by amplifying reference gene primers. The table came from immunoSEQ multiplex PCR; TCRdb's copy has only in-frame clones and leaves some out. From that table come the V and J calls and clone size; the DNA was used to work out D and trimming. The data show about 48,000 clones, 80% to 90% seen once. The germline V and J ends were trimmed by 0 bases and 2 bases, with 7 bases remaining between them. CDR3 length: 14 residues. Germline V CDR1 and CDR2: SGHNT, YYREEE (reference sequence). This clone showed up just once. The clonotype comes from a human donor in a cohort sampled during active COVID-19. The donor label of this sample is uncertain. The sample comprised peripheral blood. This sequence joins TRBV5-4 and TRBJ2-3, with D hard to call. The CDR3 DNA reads TGTGCCAGCAGCTTGGCGCGGTACACAGATACGCAGTATTTT. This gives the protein CASSLARYTDTQYF.